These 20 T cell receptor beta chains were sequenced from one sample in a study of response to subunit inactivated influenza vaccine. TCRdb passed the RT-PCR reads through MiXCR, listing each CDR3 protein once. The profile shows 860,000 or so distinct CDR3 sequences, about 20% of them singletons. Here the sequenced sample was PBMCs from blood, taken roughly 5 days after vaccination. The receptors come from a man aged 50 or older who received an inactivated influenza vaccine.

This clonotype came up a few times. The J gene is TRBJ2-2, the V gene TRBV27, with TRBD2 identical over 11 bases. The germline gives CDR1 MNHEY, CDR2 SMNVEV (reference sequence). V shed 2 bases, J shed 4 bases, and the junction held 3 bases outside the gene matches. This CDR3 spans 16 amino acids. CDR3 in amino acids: CASSLLLAGATGELFF. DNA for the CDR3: TGTGCCAGCAGTTTACTACTAGCGGGAGCCACCGGGGAGCTGTTTTTT.

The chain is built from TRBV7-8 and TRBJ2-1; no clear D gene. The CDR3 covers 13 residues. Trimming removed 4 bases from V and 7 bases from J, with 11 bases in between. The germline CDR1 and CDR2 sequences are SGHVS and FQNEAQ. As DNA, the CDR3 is TGTGCCAGCAGCTCCAGACTGGGGAATGAGCAGTTCTTC. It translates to CASSSRLGNEQFF. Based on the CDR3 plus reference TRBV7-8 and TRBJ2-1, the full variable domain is GAGVSQSPRYKVAKRGQDVALRCDPISGHVSLFWYQQALGQGPEFLTYFQNEAQLDKSGLPSDRFFAERPEGSVSTLKIQRTQQEDSAVYLCASSSRLGNEQFFGPGTRLTVL.

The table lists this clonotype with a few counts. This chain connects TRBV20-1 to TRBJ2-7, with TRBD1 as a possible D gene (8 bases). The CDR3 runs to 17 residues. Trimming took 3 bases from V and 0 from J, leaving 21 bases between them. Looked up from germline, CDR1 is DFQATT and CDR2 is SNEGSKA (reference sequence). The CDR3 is CSARGGTGHFSSYEQYF. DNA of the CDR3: TGCAGTGCTAGGGGGGGGACAGGTCATTTCAGCTCCTACGAGCAGTACTTC.

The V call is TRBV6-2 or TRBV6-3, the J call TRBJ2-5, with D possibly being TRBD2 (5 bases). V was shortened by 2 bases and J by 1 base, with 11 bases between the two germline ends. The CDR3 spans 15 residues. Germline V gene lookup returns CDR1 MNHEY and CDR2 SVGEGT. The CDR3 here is CASSYDGVTQETQYF. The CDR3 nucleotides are TGTGCCAGCAGTTACGACGGGGTCACCCAAGAGACCCAGTACTTC.

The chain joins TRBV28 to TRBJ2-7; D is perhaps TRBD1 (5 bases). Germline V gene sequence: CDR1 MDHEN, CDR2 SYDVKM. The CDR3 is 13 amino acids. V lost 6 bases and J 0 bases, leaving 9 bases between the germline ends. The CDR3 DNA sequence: TGTGCCAGCAGACAGGTTAGCTCCTACGAGCAGTACTTC. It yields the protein CASRQVSSYEQYF.

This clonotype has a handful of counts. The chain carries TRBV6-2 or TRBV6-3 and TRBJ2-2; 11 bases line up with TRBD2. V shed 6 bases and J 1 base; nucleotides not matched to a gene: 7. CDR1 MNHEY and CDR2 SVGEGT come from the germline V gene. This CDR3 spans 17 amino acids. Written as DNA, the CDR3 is TGTGCCAGCAGCCCGGGACTAGCGGTCCAGAACACCGGGGAGCTGTTTTTT. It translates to CASSPGLAVQNTGELFF.

The CDR3 spells CASSLVGGSPETQYF. In nucleotides, the CDR3 is TGTGCCAGCAGCTTAGTAGGGGGGAGCCCGGAGACCCAGTACTTC. V usage is TRBV11-2 and J usage is TRBJ2-5; either TRBD1 or TRBD2 may supply D (6 bases each). Germline V gene lookup returns CDR1 SGHAT and CDR2 FQNNGV. Trimming took off 1 base at V and 5 bases at J, with 14 bases between the two ends. The CDR3 consists of 15 residues.

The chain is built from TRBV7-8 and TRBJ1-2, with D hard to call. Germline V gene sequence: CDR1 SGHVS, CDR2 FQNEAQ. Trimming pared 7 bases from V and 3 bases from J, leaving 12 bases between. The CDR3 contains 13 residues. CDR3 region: CASTAPGDYGYTF. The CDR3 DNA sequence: TGTGCCAGCACAGCCCCCGGGGACTATGGCTACACCTTC.

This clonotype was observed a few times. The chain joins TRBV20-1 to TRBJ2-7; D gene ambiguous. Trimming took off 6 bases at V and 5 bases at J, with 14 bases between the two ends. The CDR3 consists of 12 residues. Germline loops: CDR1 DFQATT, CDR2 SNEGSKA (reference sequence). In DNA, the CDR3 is TGCAGTGCCCCTACCCAAGGCAACGAGCAGTACTTC. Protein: CSAPTQGNEQYF.

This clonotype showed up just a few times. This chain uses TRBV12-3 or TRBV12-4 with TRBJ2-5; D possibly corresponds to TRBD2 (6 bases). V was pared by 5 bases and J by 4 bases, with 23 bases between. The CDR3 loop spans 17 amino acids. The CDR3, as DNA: TGTGCCAGCAGTCCGGAAAACTATCCGGGACTCCGAGAGACCCAGTACTTC. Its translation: CASSPENYPGLRETQYF.

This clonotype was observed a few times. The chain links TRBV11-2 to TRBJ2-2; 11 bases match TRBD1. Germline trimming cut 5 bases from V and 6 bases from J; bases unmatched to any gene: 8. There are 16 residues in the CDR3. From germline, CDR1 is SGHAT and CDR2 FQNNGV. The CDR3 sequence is CASSGQGAHLAGELFF. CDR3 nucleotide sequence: TGTGCCAGCAGCGGACAGGGGGCCCATCTTGCCGGGGAGCTGTTTTTT.

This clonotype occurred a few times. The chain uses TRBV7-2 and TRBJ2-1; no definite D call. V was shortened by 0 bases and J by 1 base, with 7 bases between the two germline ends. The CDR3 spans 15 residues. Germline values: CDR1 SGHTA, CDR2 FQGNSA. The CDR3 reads CASSLASPSYNEQFF. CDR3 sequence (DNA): TGTGCCAGCAGCTTAGCTAGCCCTTCCTACAATGAGCAGTTCTTC.

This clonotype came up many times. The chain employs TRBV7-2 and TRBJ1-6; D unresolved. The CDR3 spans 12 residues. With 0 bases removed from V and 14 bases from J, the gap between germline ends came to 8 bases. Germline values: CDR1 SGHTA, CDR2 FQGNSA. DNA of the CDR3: TGTGCCAGCAGCTTAGCGGGGTTAACCCTCCACTTT. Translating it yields CASSLAGLTLHF.

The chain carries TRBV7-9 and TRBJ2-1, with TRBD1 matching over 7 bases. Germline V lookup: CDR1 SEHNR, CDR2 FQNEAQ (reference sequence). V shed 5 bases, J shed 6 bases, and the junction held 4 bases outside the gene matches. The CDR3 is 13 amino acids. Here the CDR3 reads CASSLTGVNEQFF. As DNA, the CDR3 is TGTGCCAGCAGCCTCACAGGGGTCAATGAGCAGTTCTTC.

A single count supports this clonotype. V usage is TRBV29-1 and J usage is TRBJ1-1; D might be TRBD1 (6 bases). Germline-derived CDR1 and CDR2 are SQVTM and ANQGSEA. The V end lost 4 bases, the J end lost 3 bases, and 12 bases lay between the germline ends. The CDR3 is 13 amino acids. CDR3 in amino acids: CSVGRRGDTEAFF. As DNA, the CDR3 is TGCAGCGTTGGGCGAAGGGGGGACACTGAAGCTTTCTTT.

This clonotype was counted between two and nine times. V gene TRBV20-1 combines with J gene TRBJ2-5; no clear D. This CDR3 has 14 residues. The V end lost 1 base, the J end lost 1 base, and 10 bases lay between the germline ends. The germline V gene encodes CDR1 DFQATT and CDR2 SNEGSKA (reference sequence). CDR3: CSARVEWLQETQYF. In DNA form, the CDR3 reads TGCAGTGCTAGAGTCGAATGGCTCCAAGAGACCCAGTACTTC.

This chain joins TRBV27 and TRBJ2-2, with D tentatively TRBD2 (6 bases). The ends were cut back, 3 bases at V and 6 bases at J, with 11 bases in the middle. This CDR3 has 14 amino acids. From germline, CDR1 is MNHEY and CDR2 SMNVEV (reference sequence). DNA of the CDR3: TGTGCCAGCAGTTTCGTATCGGGGGCCGGGGAGCTGTTTTTT. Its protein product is CASSFVSGAGELFF.

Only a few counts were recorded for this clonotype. The CDR3: CAISESNSYTDTQYF. The CDR3 DNA is TGTGCCATCAGTGAGTCTAACAGCTACACAGATACGCAGTATTTT. The gene calls are TRBV10-3 and TRBJ2-3, with no clear D. CDR3 length equals 15 residues. Trimming removed 0 bases from V and 2 bases from J, with 9 bases in between. CDR1 ENHRY and CDR2 SYGVKD come from the germline V gene.

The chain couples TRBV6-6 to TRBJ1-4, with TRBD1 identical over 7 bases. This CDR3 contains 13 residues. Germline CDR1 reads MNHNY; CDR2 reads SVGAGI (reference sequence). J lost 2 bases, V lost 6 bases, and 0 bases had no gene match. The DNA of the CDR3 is TGTGCCAGCAGGGACAGGACTAATGAAAAACTGTTTTTT. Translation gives CASRDRTNEKLFF.

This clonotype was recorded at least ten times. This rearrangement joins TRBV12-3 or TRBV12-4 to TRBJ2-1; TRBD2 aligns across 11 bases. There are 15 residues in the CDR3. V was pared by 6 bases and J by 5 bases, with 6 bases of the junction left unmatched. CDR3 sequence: CASSPGLAENNEQFF. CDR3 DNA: TGTGCCAGCAGCCCGGGACTAGCGGAAAACAATGAGCAGTTCTTC.